A selection of T cell receptor beta chains follows, all from one sample in a study of T cell clusters in autoimmune cytopenias. Each CDR3 protein gets one entry in TCRdb, which reprocessed the multiplex PCR reads and gives no DNA. The table gives fewer than 3,000 distinct CDR3 sequences; the top ten clones make up around 6.7% of it. The same data also went into a second study, on T cell repertoires in aging, cancer and after chemotherapy.

Material: peripheral blood. The receptors originated from a human donor in good health. Each CDR3 is given with its conserved first and last residue. Size is omitted from some rows. Given values are once, few, many or a class for expanded clones.

clone_size j_call v_call cdr3_aa
. TRBJ2-3 TRBV7-9 CASSLGQGSDTQYF
medium-sized TRBJ1-1 TRBV18 CASSPGPGATEAFF
medium-sized TRBJ1-4 TRBV19 CASSRTAYNEKLFF
medium-sized TRBJ1-1 TRBV27 CASSPFVEGTEAFF
. TRBJ1-1 TRBV20-1 CSARDRGQAEAFF
. TRBJ2-3 TRBV28 CASSIEHSTDTQYF
medium-sized TRBJ1-1 TRBV6-2/TRBV6-3 CASRAITEGDAFF
medium-sized TRBJ1-4 TRBV6-1 CASIPGSNPEKLFF
medium-sized TRBJ2-2 TRBV6-5 CASSYSPSGGGTGELFF
medium-sized TRBJ2-3 TRBV27 CASSPSRAPRVADTQYF
medium-sized TRBJ1-1 TRBV6-5 CASSYSTLGGSEAFF
. TRBJ1-1 TRBV9 CASSGGGSMNTEAFF
medium-sized TRBJ2-5 TRBV10-2 CASTSQRGMETQYF
medium-sized TRBJ1-2 TRBV5-6 CASSPFAAGYTF
. TRBJ2-7 TRBV7-2 CASSFGGSYTYEQYF
medium-sized TRBJ2-5 TRBV28 CASIIGETQYF
medium-sized TRBJ1-2 TRBV19 CASSVARAYGYTF
medium-sized TRBJ2-5 TRBV6-6 CASSYARHQETQYF
. TRBJ2-7 TRBV20-1 CSARGGFEQYF
medium-sized TRBJ1-5 TRBV10-3 CAISDQMVQPQHF
large TRBJ2-1 TRBV6-5 CASSRDSSSYNEQFF
medium-sized TRBJ1-5 TRBV6-5 CASSQGGVWNQPQHF
large TRBJ1-5 TRBV29-1 CSVGGGANQPQHF
medium-sized TRBJ2-7 TRBV6-6 CASSPYGRGEQYF
medium-sized TRBJ2-3 TRBV6-1 CASSEASGRRDTQYF
medium-sized TRBJ1-3 TRBV13 CASSPGTGHGNTIYF
medium-sized TRBJ2-5 TRBV15 CATQKAQETQYF
medium-sized TRBJ2-2 TRBV12-3/TRBV12-4 CACGSPMNTGELFF
large TRBJ2-3 TRBV29-1 CSVAKIGGSTDTQYF
medium-sized TRBJ1-3 TRBV5-4 CASNGGGGNTIYF
medium-sized TRBJ1-6 TRBV4-2 CASSPLFGQAYNSPLHF
medium-sized TRBJ2-7 TRBV5-6 CASSLGDRVYEQYF
. TRBJ2-3 TRBV7-2 CASSSGLAPDTQYF
medium-sized TRBJ2-1 TRBV18 CASSPDRLNYNEQFF
. TRBJ1-3 TRBV28 CASRAGTGASISGNTIYF
medium-sized TRBJ1-6 TRBV7-9 CASSGQTGSSPLHF
medium-sized TRBJ1-1 TRBV5-4 CASSWGYMNTEAFF
medium-sized TRBJ2-7 TRBV6-5 CASSSAGHFYEQYF
medium-sized TRBJ2-2 TRBV6-6 CASSSPSAGELFF
large TRBJ2-7 TRBV29-1 CSVELADYEQYF
. TRBJ1-1 TRBV7-9 CASSESQGTEAFF
medium-sized TRBJ1-2 TRBV4-3 CASSQDAYTDYGYTF
medium-sized TRBJ2-5 TRBV19 CASSFGTRQETQYF
. TRBJ2-5 TRBV4-1 CASSQGAGQVETQYF
. TRBJ1-3 TRBV12-3/TRBV12-4 CASSRLTGFSGNTIYF
medium-sized TRBJ1-1 TRBV6-6 CASSYMQGGDTEAFF
. TRBJ2-5 TRBV6-5 CASSELQETQYF
medium-sized TRBJ2-5 TRBV6-5 CASSYDDSQETQYF
medium-sized TRBJ2-1 TRBV5-4 CASSGAGNEQFF
medium-sized TRBJ2-3 TRBV5-6 CASTLGLDRARDTQYF
medium-sized TRBJ2-7 TRBV5-5 CASSLGGFPYEQYF
large TRBJ1-2 TRBV6-1 CASTVRGDYGYTF
medium-sized TRBJ1-5 TRBV6-5 CASSWTVGDQPQHF
medium-sized TRBJ1-3 TRBV27 CASSLLGGAGENTIYF
. TRBJ2-5 TRBV5-4 CASSLGADQETQYF
. TRBJ1-2 TRBV5-6 CASSSTGVGYTF
medium-sized TRBJ2-7 TRBV6-1 CASSERLGGLYEQYF
. TRBJ2-1 TRBV6-6 CASSEPGQWAYNEQFF
medium-sized TRBJ2-3 TRBV19 CASRLSGDTQYF